This T cell receptor beta chain was sequenced for a study of vaccination and CD4 T cells after COVID-19. Findings and caveats of the study: Nearly all convalescent vaccine-specific clones, 304 of 307, recognized only SARS-CoV-2 spike.

Specified time point: late sampling 161 to 241 days after vaccination in three convalescent patients. Specified treatment: approximately nine-day PBMC culture with coronavirus spike peptide pools or control peptides (ViraFEST assay). The CDR3 consists of 13 residues. CDR1 and CDR2 (germline): SGHTA, FQGNSA. V was shortened by 5 bases and J by 8 bases, with 15 bases between the two germline ends. Cultured CD4+ T cell DNA underwent sequencing with the Oncomine TCR Beta short-read assay. It was cultured CD4+ T cells from which genomic DNA was extracted. Each CDR3 protein is one row after TCRdb ran MiXCR on the PCR reads. Of 20,000 to 25,000 distinct CDR3 sequences listed, around two fifths are singletons. Of note for this clonotype: Its antigen is unknown.

V and J are TRBV7-2 and TRBJ1-2; D perhaps matches TRBD1 (6 bases). The source material was CD4+ T cells from blood, cultured in vitro, sampled about 7 months after SARS-CoV-2 vaccination. The sequence was obtained from a human donor who had recovered from COVID-19. The CDR3: CASSRTGLGGYTF. The DNA for the CDR3 is TGTGCCAGCAGCCGAACAGGGCTGGGGGGCTACACCTTC.